This TCR beta chain derives from a study of T cell repertoires in cytomegalovirus infection. Study information: Recently identified HLA-C-restricted and well-studied HLA-B-restricted CMV epitopes were used. Indications came from public TCR beta signatures; they pointed to CMV infection and to a matching HLA type. Study-wide findings and caveats: Ex vivo responses were dominated by HLA-C-restricted CMV-specific TCR beta clonotypes. Cumulative frequency of public TCR beta families picked out carriers of CMV plus the relevant HLA.

The CDR3 has 14 amino acids. The V end was cut by 1 base, the J end by 6 bases, with 13 bases between. The V gene's germline CDR1 is SGHTA and CDR2 FQGNSA. With regard to this clonotype: Its matching antigen is unknown.

TCRdb used MiXCR to reprocess the reads, holding one entry per CDR3 protein. The data hold about 330,000 distinct CDR3 sequences, with roughly 36% observed a single time. Sequenced here: cultured PBMCs, sampled from culture after CMV antigen stimulation. J is TRBJ2-7 and V is TRBV7-2, with D hard to call. The TCR sequence derives from a human donor in good health (CMV status not recorded). Some clones in this sample may be carry-over from other donors' samples. In DNA form, the CDR3 reads TGTGCCAGCAGCTTAGGGGTTCTAGTAGGCGAGCAGTACTTC. Its translation: CASSLGVLVGEQYF.